A selection of T cell receptor beta chains follows, all from one sample in a study of neurological immune-mediated disorders. Each CDR3 protein gets one entry after TCRdb re-called the 5' RACE reads with MiXCR. The top ten clones hold approximately 6% of a sample with 32,000 or so distinct CDR3 sequences, about 12% of them seen once. The sample consisted of PBMCs. These receptors all stem from a woman in her sixties or seventies in good health. Each CDR3 is given with its conserved first and last residue. D genes are given only for firm matches. Only some rows state a clone size, as once, few, many or a class for expanded clones.

d_call | clone_size | j_call | v_call | cdr3_nt | cdr3_aa
TRBD1 | many | TRBJ1-3 | TRBV6-6 | TGTGCCAGCAGTTACCCAGGACAGGGCCGAAACACCATATATTTT | CASSYPGQGRNTIYF
- | many | TRBJ2-2 | TRBV7-9 | TGTGCCAGCGCGCTGGGGAGTTACACCGGGGAGCTGTTTTTT | CASALGSYTGELFF
- | many | TRBJ2-1 | TRBV12-3/TRBV12-4 | TGTGCCAGCAGTCAGGGTGGCCTTCGGTACAATGAGCAGTTCTTC | CASSQGGLRYNEQFF
- | many | TRBJ2-7 | TRBV5-1 | TGCGCCAGCAGCTTTCCGGGGGCCCCCGAGCAGTACTTC | CASSFPGAPEQYF
TRBD1 | once | TRBJ2-5 | TRBV15 | TGTGCCACCCGACATGGAACGGGACAGGGGGAGACCCAGTACTTC | CATRHGTGQGETQYF
- | many | TRBJ2-2 | TRBV12-3/TRBV12-4 | TGTGCCAGCACCCAGCCGGCAGGGACGGCGAACACCGGGGAGCTGTTTTTT | CASTQPAGTANTGELFF
- | many | TRBJ2-3 | TRBV3-1 | TGTGCCAGCAGCCAAGTCGGGGGAAACACAGATACGCAGTATTTT | CASSQVGGNTDTQYF
- | many | TRBJ2-2 | TRBV7-9 | TGTGCCAGCAGCCTGCAAGACGGGAACACCGGGGAGCTGTTTTTT | CASSLQDGNTGELFF
- | many | TRBJ2-5 | TRBV27 | TGTGCCAGCAGTTTATTTCCAGGGGGGCAAGAGACCCAGTACTTC | CASSLFPGGQETQYF
- | many | TRBJ1-3 | TRBV15 | TGTGCCACCAGCACCGGGGACACCATATATTTT | CATSTGDTIYF
- | many | TRBJ1-5 | TRBV20-1 | TGCAGTGCTAGAGGCGGGGGAGGCGGTAGCAATCAGCCCCAGCATTTT | CSARGGGGGSNQPQHF
- | many | TRBJ1-6 | TRBV10-3 | TGTGCCATCAGTGAGTCGGCGGATAATTCACCCCTCCACTTT | CAISESADNSPLHF
- | many | TRBJ2-2 | TRBV5-8 | TGTGCCAGCAGCGTGAAACGAGACTCCGGGGAGCTGTTTTTT | CASSVKRDSGELFF
- | - | TRBJ2-2 | TRBV3-1 | TGTGCCAGCAGCCGTCAGTGGGGTTCGGTGTTTTTT | CASSRQWGSVFF
- | - | TRBJ1-1 | TRBV7-9 | TGTGCCAGCAGCTTAGTGTCGGGGAGAGGGACTGAAGCTTTCTTT | CASSLVSGRGTEAFF
TRBD1 | many | TRBJ2-2 | TRBV9 | TGTGCCAGCAGCTTCGGACAGGGGAGGACCGGGGAGCTGTTTTTT | CASSFGQGRTGELFF
- | many | TRBJ1-3 | TRBV4-3 | TGCGCCAGCAGCCAAGAATCCGGAAACACCATATATTTT | CASSQESGNTIYF
- | medium-sized | TRBJ1-5 | TRBV18 | TGTGCCAGCTCACCACTCACAGGGAATCAGCCCCAGCATTTT | CASSPLTGNQPQHF
TRBD2 | many | TRBJ2-1 | TRBV7-2 | TGTGCCAGCAGCTTAAAGCGGGGGCCTCACAATGAGCAGTTCTTC | CASSLKRGPHNEQFF
- | many | TRBJ1-2 | TRBV20-1 | TGCAGTGCTAGTAGGGGTAACTATGGCTACACCTTC | CSASRGNYGYTF
- | many | TRBJ2-2 | TRBV5-1 | TGCGCCAGCAGCCGAGGGGCCGGGGAGCTGTTTTTT | CASSRGAGELFF
TRBD1 | many | TRBJ1-2 | TRBV5-1 | TGCGCCAGCAGCATTGGGACAGCTAACTATGGCTACACCTTC | CASSIGTANYGYTF
- | many | TRBJ2-7 | TRBV2 | TGTGCCAGCTCAAGGTCCTCCTACGAGCAGTACTTC | CASSRSSYEQYF
- | - | TRBJ2-5 | TRBV18 | TGTGCCAGCTCACCACCGAACGGAGAGACCCAGTACTTC | CASSPPNGETQYF
- | many | TRBJ2-7 | TRBV3-1 | TGTGCCAGCAGCCAAGATTTGGGTCAGCTGTCCTACGAGCAGTACTTC | CASSQDLGQLSYEQYF
TRBD1 | many | TRBJ1-2 | TRBV6-6 | TGTGCCAGCAGTTCACTGACAGGGGGGGGCAATGGCTACACCTTC | CASSSLTGGGNGYTF
TRBD2 | many | TRBJ2-2 | TRBV4-3 | TGCGCCAGCAGCCGGACCCGGGGGGGGCAAACCGGGGAGCTGTTTTTT | CASSRTRGGQTGELFF
TRBD1 | many | TRBJ1-5 | TRBV20-1 | TGCAGTGCTACCGGGACAGGGGCAGGCCAGCCCCAGCATTTT | CSATGTGAGQPQHF
- | many | TRBJ2-7 | TRBV28 | TGTGCCAGCAGTTTAAACAGCCCCTACGAGCAGTACTTC | CASSLNSPYEQYF
- | - | TRBJ1-2 | TRBV5-1 | TGCGCCAGCAGCTTGCAGTCATGGGAGGCCTATGGCAACACCTTC | CASSLQSWEAYGNTF
- | many | TRBJ2-7 | TRBV5-1 | TGCGCCAGCACCATGGTAGGAGGGACGGGGGAGCAGTACTTC | CASTMVGGTGEQYF
TRBD1 | many | TRBJ1-2 | TRBV12-3/TRBV12-4 | TGTGCCAGCAGTCTGTACCGACTCCGGGACAGCCATAACTATGGCTACACCTTC | CASSLYRLRDSHNYGYTF
- | medium-sized | TRBJ1-2 | TRBV12-3/TRBV12-4 | TGTGCCAGCAGTTTGCTCTCCAACTATGGCTACACCTTC | CASSLLSNYGYTF
- | many | TRBJ2-1 | TRBV7-2 | TGTGCCAGCAGCTTAAATTCCGGGACACGAACATGGAATGAGCAGTTCTTC | CASSLNSGTRTWNEQFF
TRBD2 | many | TRBJ2-5 | TRBV7-9 | TGTGCCAGCAGCTTAGCGCGCGGGGGTCAAGAGACCCAGTACTTC | CASSLARGGQETQYF
- | medium-sized | TRBJ2-1 | TRBV21-1 | TGTGCCAGCAGCAAAGAGAAGGGGCGAGCCTACAATGAGCAGTTCTTC | CASSKEKGRAYNEQFF
TRBD2 | - | TRBJ2-3 | TRBV10-3 | TGTGCCATCAGTGGAGGCGGGGGGCGCACAGATACGCAGTACTTT | CAISGGGGRTDTQYF
- | many | TRBJ2-5 | TRBV11-2 | TGTGCCAGCAGCTTAGGGCAGGGTTCAGGGACCCAGTACTTC | CASSLGQGSGTQYF
- | many | TRBJ2-5 | TRBV20-1 | TGCAGTGCTAGAGGTGTCAGGGACCAAGAGACCCAGTACTTC | CSARGVRDQETQYF
- | many | TRBJ2-1 | TRBV10-3 | TGTGCCATCAGTGAGTCTCCTAAGGATGAGCAGTTCTTC | CAISESPKDEQFF